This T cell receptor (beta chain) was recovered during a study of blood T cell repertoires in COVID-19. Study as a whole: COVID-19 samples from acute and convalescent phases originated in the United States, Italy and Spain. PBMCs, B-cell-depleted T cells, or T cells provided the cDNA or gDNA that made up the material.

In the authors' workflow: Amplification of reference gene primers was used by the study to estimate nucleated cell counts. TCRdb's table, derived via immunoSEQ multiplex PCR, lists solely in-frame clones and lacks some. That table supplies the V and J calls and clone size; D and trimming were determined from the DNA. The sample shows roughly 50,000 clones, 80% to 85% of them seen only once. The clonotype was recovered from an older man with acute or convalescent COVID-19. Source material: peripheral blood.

CDR3 in amino acids: CASSISGTAVYEQYF. As DNA, the CDR3 is TGTGCCAGCAGTATCTCCGGGACAGCAGTCTACGAGCAGTACTTC. The chain uses TRBV27 and TRBJ2-7, with 7 bases lining up with TRBD1. Per germline, CDR1 MNHEY and CDR2 SMNVEV (reference sequence). CDR3 length: 15 amino acids. J was trimmed by 3 bases and V by 5 bases; bases with no gene match: 10.